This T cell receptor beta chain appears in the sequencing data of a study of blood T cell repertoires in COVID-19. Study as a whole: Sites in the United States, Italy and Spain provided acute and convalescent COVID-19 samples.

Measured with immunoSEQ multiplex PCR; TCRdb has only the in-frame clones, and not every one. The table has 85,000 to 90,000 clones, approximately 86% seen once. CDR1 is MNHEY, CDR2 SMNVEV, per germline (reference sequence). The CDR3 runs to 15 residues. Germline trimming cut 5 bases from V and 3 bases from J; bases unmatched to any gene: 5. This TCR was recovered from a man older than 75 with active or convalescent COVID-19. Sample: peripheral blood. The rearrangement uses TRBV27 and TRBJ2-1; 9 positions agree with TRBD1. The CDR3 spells CASSLDRGGYNEQFF. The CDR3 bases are TGTGCCAGCAGTCTAGACAGGGGGGGCTACAATGAGCAGTTCTTC.